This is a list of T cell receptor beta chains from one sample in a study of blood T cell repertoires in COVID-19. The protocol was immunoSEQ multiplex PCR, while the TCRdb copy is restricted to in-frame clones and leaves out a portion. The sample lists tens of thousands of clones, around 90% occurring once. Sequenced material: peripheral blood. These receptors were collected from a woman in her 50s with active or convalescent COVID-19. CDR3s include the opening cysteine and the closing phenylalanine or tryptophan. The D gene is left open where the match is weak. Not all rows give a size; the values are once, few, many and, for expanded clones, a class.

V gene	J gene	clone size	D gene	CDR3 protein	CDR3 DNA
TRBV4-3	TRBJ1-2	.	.	CASSQEKGRWSYGYTF	TGCGCCAGCAGCCAAGAGAAAGGTCGATGGAGCTATGGCTACACCTTC
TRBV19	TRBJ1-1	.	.	CASSIGGVSTEAFF	TGTGCCAGTAGTATCGGCGGGGTTAGCACTGAAGCTTTCTTT
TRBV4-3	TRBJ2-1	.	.	CASSQDRGGISNEQFF	TGCGCCAGCAGCCAAGATAGGGGGGGCATTTCAAATGAGCAGTTCTTC
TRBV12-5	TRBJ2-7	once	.	CASGLVGVYEQYF	TGTGCTAGTGGTTTGGTTGGAGTGTACGAGCAGTACTTC
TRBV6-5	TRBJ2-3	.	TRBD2	CASRASGMSTDTQYF	TGTGCCAGCAGGGCTAGCGGGATGAGCACAGATACGCAGTATTTT
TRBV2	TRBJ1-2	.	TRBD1	CASSDRGLAAGGYTF	TGTGCCAGCAGTGATAGGGGGCTAGCCGCTGGGGGCTACACCTTC
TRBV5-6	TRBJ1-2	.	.	CASSLEIGLAYGYTF	TGTGCCAGCAGCTTGGAAATAGGCTTAGCCTATGGCTACACCTTC
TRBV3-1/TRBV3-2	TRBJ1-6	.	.	CASSRLNSPLHF	TGTGCCAGCAGTCGCCTAAATTCACCCCTCCACTTT
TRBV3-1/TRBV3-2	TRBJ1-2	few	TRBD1	CASSRDSSYGYTF	TGTGCCAGCAGCCGGGACAGCTCCTATGGCTACACCTTC
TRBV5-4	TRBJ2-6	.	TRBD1	CASSFRTGASGANVLTF	TGTGCCAGCAGCTTCCGGACAGGGGCTTCTGGGGCCAACGTCCTGACTTTC
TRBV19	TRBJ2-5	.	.	CASSITGWETQYF	TGTGCCAGTAGTATAACAGGGTGGGAGACCCAGTACTTC
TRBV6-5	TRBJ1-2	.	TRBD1	CATGGQGARYGYTF	TGTGCCACTGGGGGGCAGGGGGCAAGGTATGGCTACACCTTC
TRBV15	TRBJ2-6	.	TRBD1	CATSSTGGSNVLTF	TGTGCCACCAGCAGCACAGGGGGTTCCAACGTCCTGACTTTC
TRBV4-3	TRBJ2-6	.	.	CASSPPGGDSGANVLTF	TGCGCCAGCAGCCCTCCAGGCGGGGACTCTGGGGCCAACGTCCTGACTTTC
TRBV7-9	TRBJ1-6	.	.	CASSGGFLSSSPLHF	TGTGCCAGCAGCGGCGGATTCCTCAGCAGTTCACCCCTCCACTTT
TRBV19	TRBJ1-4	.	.	CASSILSGGAYEKLFF	TGTGCCAGTAGTATACTCAGTGGGGGCGCCTATGAAAAACTGTTTTTT
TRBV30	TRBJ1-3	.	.	CAWNWAPRRNTIYF	TGTGCCTGGAATTGGGCTCCTAGGAGGAACACCATATATTTT
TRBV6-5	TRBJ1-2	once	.	CATGLRQDGYTF	TGTGCCACCGGACTCCGACAGGATGGCTACACCTTC